This T cell receptor beta chain was obtained from a study of response to subunit inactivated influenza vaccine. Study-wide points: A suggestion made by the authors is that each seasonal influenza vaccination recruits few new T cells.

Note on this clonotype: Antigen: not known.

The CDR3 has 9 residues. Germline CDR1 and CDR2: MNHEY and SMNVEV (reference sequence). V gave up 6 bases and J gave up 5 bases, with 2 bases separating them. TCRdb reprocessed the RT-PCR reads with MiXCR, giving one entry per CDR3 protein. Seen here are 700,000 to 800,000 distinct CDR3 sequences, about a fifth observed once, and the top ten hold approximately 11%. The material was PBMCs from blood, obtained 5 days after vaccination. This chain uses TRBV27 with TRBJ2-7; no firm D call. The clonotype comes from a man aged 50 to 60 who received an inactivated influenza vaccine. For the CDR3, the DNA is TGTGCCAGCAGGGACGAGCAGTACTTC. Protein product: CASRDEQYF.